This T cell receptor beta chain came from a study of OX40 agonist ivuxolimab in advanced cancers. Study-wide context: Ivuxolimab, which targeted the costimulatory receptor OX40 (CD134), was an agonistic, fully human IgG2 monoclonal antibody. Prior anti-PD-1, anti-PD-L1 or anti-CTLA-4 therapy was permitted, and about 40% of dose-escalation patients had received checkpoint inhibitors. Three dose-escalation patients achieved partial responses, one with hepatocellular carcinoma and two with cutaneous melanoma. Intravenous ivuxolimab was administered to patients every 2 weeks at six dose levels: 0.01, 0.1, 0.3, 1.5, 3 and 10 mg/kg. Among the roughly 50 dose-escalation patients, around 19 had hepatocellular carcinoma, approximately 15 melanoma, 9 renal cell carcinoma and 9 head and neck cancer. Peripheral TCRbeta sequencing was intended to test whether TCR sequence diversity was altered and clonal T-cell expansion was caused by ivuxolimab. The paper reports the monotherapy dose-escalation portion (N of about 50 patients) of the phase I ivuxolimab trial. In the dose-escalation cohort, roughly 80% of patients were male, and the mean age was approximately 60 years, with a range of about 23 to 85. Study-wide findings and limitations: Low levels of normalized T-cell clonal expansion were also shown by some nonresponding patients. Partial responders in the 0.1-3.0 mg/kg groups had among the lowest normalized peripheral clonal expansion, especially among CD8+ T cells. Which antigens the clonally expanded peripheral T cells were specific for was not determined. After ivuxolimab, CD8+ T cells had more expanded clones than CD4+ T cells on average. At doses from 0.1 to 3.0 mg/kg, clonal expansion was seen in both CD4+ and CD8+ blood T cells between baseline and week 6.

The trial excluded patients who had a history of autoimmune disease or were on systemic immunosuppression. In every dose cohort, peripheral blood was drawn for TCR sequencing at baseline, cycle 4 day 1, and cycle 7 day 1. Samples came from an open-label, multicenter, first-in-human phase I dose-escalation trial of ivuxolimab. The trial enrolled adults with locally advanced or metastatic head and neck squamous cell, hepatocellular, melanoma or renal cell carcinoma. Before TCR sequencing, CD4+ and CD8+ T cells were separately sorted from peripheral blood. Genomic DNA was isolated from the sorted cells so that the TCRbeta CDR3 region could be sequenced. The immunoSEQ Assay was used for sequencing of TCRbeta CDR3 regions. Entries here come from immuneACCESS through TCRdb and include only in-frame sequences with V and J called. Some clones fail to appear in such tables; in the studies checked, an unresolved V gene covers under half of the shortfall, and the cause of the remainder is unknown. The sample includes about 100,000 clones, with about nine tenths observed a single time. Around 5.2% of the sample comes from the top ten.

The germline ends are 14 bases apart after V is trimmed by 8 bases and J by 6 bases. The CDR3, from cysteine to phenylalanine, totals 13 residues. Solely the CDR3 DNA is kept, with 39 bases framed from the first base. The CDR1 and CDR2 encoded by the germline V gene are WSHSY and SAAADI. With regard to this clone: Its target antigen remains unknown. No qualities accompany the bases; no much larger clone lies one base away.

This sequence was found in an adult with an advanced solid tumor such as melanoma, head and neck, liver or kidney cancer. The sample here was CD4+ or CD8+ T cells sorted from blood, taken in a trial of the OX40 agonist ivuxolimab. The chain links TRBV10-2 with TRBJ1-5, with a weak D call of TRBD1 (6 bases match). CDR3 protein: CASLDSWGQPQHF. The DNA reads TGCGCCAGCCTGGACAGCTGGGGTCAGCCCCAGCATTTT.